Below are 25 T cell receptor beta chains sequenced from a single sample in a study of T-cell memory formation after mild COVID-19 (dated by TCRdb to the early 2020s). Receptor amplification or capture employed 5' RACE. The sequencing machine was an Illumina NovaSeq 6000. TCRdb itself trimmed the public reads at Q25 with fastp, ran MiXCR and retained productive beta chains. Every entry covers one CDR3 protein and lists the most common genes and DNA from its rows. Across this sample there are some 290,000 distinct CDR3 sequences, with roughly 15% seen only once. Roughly 20% of the sample lies in the top ten. Sequenced: PBMCs or a T cell subset sorted from them (not recorded which). Receptors originate from a man between 18 and 29 years old who had mild COVID-19 (a few samples of this study predate the infection). The sample titles of this study are shuffled in the database, so cell type and time point are left out; the donor was told from shared clones.

This clonotype has more than one count but fewer than ten. J is TRBJ2-2 and V is TRBV29-1, with D possibly TRBD1 on 6 matching bases. CDR1 and CDR2 (germline): SQVTM, ANQGSEA. V was cut by 6 bases and J by 6 bases, with 11 bases left in between. This CDR3 is 12 amino acids long. CDR3 coding DNA: TGCAGCGTCCCAGGGGTTCCCGGGGAGCTGTTTTTT. This translates into CSVPGVPGELFF.

This clonotype was seen only a few times. This chain uses TRBV11-2 with TRBJ2-5, with 8 nucleotides matching TRBD1. The CDR3 runs to 14 residues. V was pared by 8 bases and J by 4 bases, with 9 bases of the junction left unmatched. CDR1 SGHAT and CDR2 FQNNGV come from the germline V gene. The CDR3 here is CASGTTGVGETQYF. The CDR3 coding sequence is TGTGCCAGCGGGACGACAGGGGTAGGAGAGACCCAGTACTTC.

The CDR3 bases are TGTGCCAGCAGGTTGCAGTTGAACACCGGGGAGCTGTTTTTT. It specifies CASRLQLNTGELFF. The gene calls are TRBV12-3 or TRBV12-4 and TRBJ2-2; the D is unclear. This CDR3 is 14 amino acids long. The V end lost 6 bases, the J end lost 1 base, and 9 bases lay between the germline ends.

The rearrangement links TRBV10-3 to TRBJ2-3; 7 bases are shared with TRBD1. The CDR3 is made up of 13 amino acids. Germline V lookup: CDR1 ENHRY, CDR2 SYGVKD. V was pared by 8 bases and J by 4 bases, with 6 bases of the junction left unmatched. Written as DNA, the CDR3 is TGTGCCATCGCAGAACAGGGGTCAGATACGCAGTATTTT. This codes for CAIAEQGSDTQYF.

V usage is TRBV29-1 and J usage is TRBJ2-5; the D is unclear. V lost 7 bases, J lost 2 bases, and 5 bases lay in between. Per germline, CDR1 SQVTM and CDR2 ANQGSEA. This CDR3 comprises 10 residues. In DNA form, the CDR3 reads TGCAGCGCTGCGCAAGAGACCCAGTACTTC. It encodes CSAAQETQYF.

Many counts were recorded for this clonotype. The chain recombines TRBV7-8 with TRBJ2-6, with D unclear. Germline CDR1 reads SGHVS; CDR2 reads FQNEAQ. The CDR3 length is 14 residues. Between the trimmed V and J ends, which lost 5 bases and 2 bases, there was a span of 7 bases. The CDR3 DNA is TGTGCCAGCAGCCAGGATACTGGGGCCAACGTCCTGACTTTC. Amino acid sequence: CASSQDTGANVLTF.

The rearrangement joins TRBV7-9 to TRBJ2-7; weak D call: TRBD1 (6 bases). The CDR3 runs 16 residues. The germline CDR1 and CDR2 sequences are SEHNR and FQNEAQ (reference sequence). V lost 3 bases and J lost 0, with 15 bases in between. The CDR3 coding sequence is TGTGCCAGCAGCTTCTACGGGACATCCAACTCCTACGAGCAGTACTTC. Translation gives CASSFYGTSNSYEQYF.

There are a few counts of this clonotype. The chain combines TRBV4-1 with TRBJ2-7; TRBD1 agrees at 8 bases. The germline gives CDR1 MGHRA, CDR2 YSYEKL. The V segment lost 2 bases and the J segment 13 bases; nucleotides outside the gene matches: 7. The CDR3 contains 12 residues. The CDR3 DNA reads TGCGCCAGCAGCCAACCAGGGGGCTTTGTTTACGTC. Translation: CASSQPGGFVYV.

This clonotype was observed a handful of times. The chain couples TRBV7-2 to TRBJ1-6; D not certain. This CDR3 has 11 residues. V gave up 4 bases and J gave up 14 bases, with 9 bases separating them. Germline-derived CDR1 and CDR2 are SGHTA and FQGNSA. DNA of the CDR3: TGTGCCAGCAGCTCATGGTTCACCCTCCACTTT. Translation: CASSSWFTLHF.

There are a few counts of this clonotype. The V call is TRBV12-3 or TRBV12-4, the J call TRBJ2-7; D might be TRBD2 (5 bases). This CDR3 is 13 amino acids long. Trimming stripped 4 bases from V and 1 base from J, with 8 bases between. The CDR3 nucleotides are TGTGCCAGCAGTTCCGGACTTTCCTACGAGCAGTACTTC. Protein: CASSSGLSYEQYF.

This clonotype has a handful of counts. The chain joins TRBV7-2 to TRBJ1-1; 7 bases fit TRBD1. With V trimmed by 3 bases and J by 5 bases, 15 bases remained unmatched. This CDR3 contains 17 residues. The V gene's germline CDR1 is SGHTA and CDR2 FQGNSA. The CDR3 DNA follows: TGTGCCAGCAGCTTGTACTCCACCGGGACAGATGGGACTGAAGCTTTCTTT. Translated, it gives CASSLYSTGTDGTEAFF.

CDR3 region: CASSPGTVQETQYF. CDR3 DNA sequence: TGCGCCAGCAGCCCCGGGACAGTCCAAGAGACCCAGTACTTC. This rearrangement joins TRBV5-1 to TRBJ2-5; 7 positions agree with TRBD1. Trimming cost V 4 bases and J 1 base; bases outside gene matches: 4. CDR1 and CDR2 from the germline V gene are SGHRS and YFSETQ. CDR3 length equals 14 residues.

V is TRBV23-1 and J is TRBJ1-5; no firm D call. TRBV23-1 is marked as an open reading frame, function uncertain. This CDR3 comprises 14 residues. Trimming removed 8 bases at V and 5 bases at J, with 16 bases between. The CDR3 coding sequence is TGCGCCAGCCTTCGGGTTCCCCCCGATCAGCCCCAGCATTTT. It encodes CASLRVPPDQPQHF.

The V gene is TRBV9, the J gene TRBJ2-3; D is perhaps TRBD1 or TRBD2 (5 bases each). Germline lookup yields CDR1 SGDLS and CDR2 YYNGEE. The CDR3 spans 14 residues. V was clipped by 2 bases and J by 2 bases, with 9 bases between them. CDR3 region: CASSVSGLTDTQYF. In nucleotides, the CDR3 is TGTGCCAGCAGCGTCTCGGGGCTCACAGATACGCAGTATTTT.

This chain joins TRBV5-1 and TRBJ1-1; perhaps TRBD1 as D (5 bases). Germline V gene data show CDR1 as SGHRS and CDR2 as YFSETQ. V was cut by 4 bases and J by 4 bases, with 11 bases left in between. This CDR3 region has 13 residues. DNA of the CDR3: TGCGCCAGCAGCGAGGATGGGGGCACTGAAGCTTTCTTT. Amino acid sequence: CASSEDGGTEAFF.

This clonotype came up a few times. V and J are TRBV7-3 and TRBJ2-3, with 7 bases lining up with TRBD2. This CDR3 region has 14 residues. Germline CDR1 reads SGHTA; CDR2 reads FQGTGA. The V gene end was trimmed by 5 bases and the J gene end by 2 bases; junction bases not matched to a gene: 4. The CDR3 loop reads CASSATSDTDTQYF. The CDR3 coding sequence is TGTGCCAGCAGCGCTACTAGCGACACAGATACGCAGTATTTT.

This chain connects TRBV2 to TRBJ2-5, with 7 bases aligning to TRBD2. Germline lookup yields CDR1 SNHLY and CDR2 FYNNEI. V lost 7 bases and J lost 0; bases outside the gene matches: 2. CDR3 length: 13 amino acids. This CDR3 is CASNGGYQETQYF. The CDR3 DNA reads TGTGCCAGCAACGGGGGGTACCAAGAGACCCAGTACTTC. The variable domain in full, completed from reference TRBV2 and TRBJ2-5, reads EPEVTQTPSHQVTQMGQEVILRCVPISNHLYFYWYRQILGQKVEFLVSFYNNEISEKSEIFDDQFSVERPDGSNFTLKIRSTKLEDSAMYFCASNGGYQETQYFGPGTRLLVL.

There are a few counts of this clonotype. J is TRBJ1-5 and V is TRBV29-1, with D unclear. V dropped 6 bases and J dropped 2 bases, with 8 bases sitting between them. The CDR3 is made up of 12 amino acids. CDR1 is SQVTM, CDR2 ANQGSEA, per germline. The CDR3 here is CSVQAGNQPQHF. The DNA for the CDR3 is TGCAGCGTCCAGGCTGGCAATCAGCCCCAGCATTTT.

This clonotype has at least ten counts. The DNA for the CDR3 is TGCAGTGCTACCATAGCGGGGGGGAACAACAATGAGCAGTTCTTC. This sequence encodes CSATIAGGNNNEQFF. This chain uses TRBV20-1 with TRBJ2-1, with 11 bases matching TRBD2. With V trimmed by 4 bases and J by 5 bases, 7 bases remained unmatched. The CDR3 contains 15 residues. The germline gives CDR1 DFQATT, CDR2 SNEGSKA (reference sequence).

This clonotype has more than one count but fewer than ten. The chain employs TRBV3-1 and TRBJ1-5; D is ambiguous. Germline V gives CDR1 LGHDT, CDR2 YNNKEL (reference sequence). Trimming removed 0 bases at V and 6 bases at J, with 9 bases between. CDR3 length: 14 amino acids. CDR3 in DNA: TGTGCCAGCAGCCAAGACCTCGTTCCTCAGCCCCAGCATTTT. This sequence encodes CASSQDLVPQPQHF.

This clonotype turned up a few times. The chain recombines TRBV29-1 with TRBJ2-5, with TRBD2 matching 7 bases. CDR1 and CDR2 (germline): SQVTM, ANQGSEA. The junction had 3 bases not matched to a gene; V was cut back by 5 bases and J by 3 bases. The CDR3 length is 12 residues. The CDR3 sequence: CSVSSGKETQYF. The CDR3 DNA reads as TGCAGCGTTTCCAGCGGGAAAGAGACCCAGTACTTC.

This clonotype came up a few times. The rearrangement uses TRBV4-1 and TRBJ2-5, with 9 nucleotides matching TRBD2. The germline V gene encodes CDR1 MGHRA and CDR2 YSYEKL. The CDR3 extends over 16 amino acids. The V and J ends lost 0 bases and 0 bases, in that order; junction bases with no gene match: 2. The CDR3 coding sequence is TGCGCCAGCAGCCAAGATCCTAGCGGGGACCAAGAGACCCAGTACTTC. It is translated as CASSQDPSGDQETQYF.

This clonotype was observed a handful of times. CDR3 sequence (DNA): TGCGCCAGCAGCACCCGGGACAGGGGGCCAACCGGGGAGCTGTTTTTT. Protein sequence: CASSTRDRGPTGELFF. This chain connects TRBV5-1 to TRBJ2-2; 12 nucleotides line up with TRBD1. Germline CDR1 and CDR2: SGHRS and YFSETQ. The CDR3 has 16 amino acids. After removal of 4 bases from V and 5 bases from J, the junction contained 6 bases not matched to a gene.

There are a few counts of this clonotype. The chain links TRBV29-1 to TRBJ1-1; tentative D call: TRBD1 (5 bases). Germline CDR1 and CDR2: SQVTM and ANQGSEA. Trimming took off 7 bases at V and 0 bases at J, with 15 bases between the two ends. The CDR3 covers 14 residues. The CDR3 DNA reads TGCAGCGCCAGGGAGGGACGGATGAACACTGAAGCTTTCTTT. It specifies CSAREGRMNTEAFF.

Ten or more counts support this clonotype. V is TRBV5-1 and J is TRBJ1-1; no clear D gene. The V and J ends lost 6 bases and 4 bases respectively, with 22 bases between them. This CDR3 region has 16 residues. Germline V gives CDR1 SGHRS, CDR2 YFSETQ. CDR3 in amino acids: CASKVRLEGWGTEAFF. CDR3 DNA: TGCGCCAGCAAGGTGAGGTTGGAAGGCTGGGGCACTGAAGCTTTCTTT.